The next 8 T cell receptor beta chains were all read from a single sample in a study of post-analysis software for immune sequencing data (dated by TCRdb to the mid-2010s). General findings and caveats noted by the study authors: Significantly higher frequencies in patients than in controls were found for roughly 5 TRBV segments, including TRBV5-6, TRBV5-1 and TRBV20-1.

Receptors were amplified or captured by PCR. This sample was sequenced with an Illumina HiSeq 2500. To reduce PCR and sequencing biases, unique molecular identifiers were built into the TCR beta cDNA libraries. The public reads were reanalyzed by TCRdb: fastp trimming at Q25, MiXCR alignment, in-frame beta chains only. Rows merge per CDR3 protein into single entries with the most common DNA and genes. The table for this sample lists hundreds of thousands of distinct CDR3 sequences; approximately 59% of them were counted only once. Jointly, the top ten make up 10% to 12% of the sample. Antigens for these TCRs are unknown. Sequenced sample: blood. The receptors shown here come from a girl between 2 and 10 years old with multiple sclerosis.

This clonotype came up a few times. V gene TRBV29-1 combines with J gene TRBJ2-5; D may be TRBD1 (5 bases). CDR1 and CDR2 from the germline V gene are SQVTM and ANQGSEA. Trimming took 3 bases from V and 5 from J, leaving 7 bases between them. The CDR3 consists of 11 residues. The CDR3 protein is CSVDKGETQYF. The CDR3 region has the DNA TGCAGCGTTGACAAGGGGGAGACCCAGTACTTC. Full variable domain (outside the CDR3, taken from reference TRBV29-1 and TRBJ2-5): SAVISQKPSRDICQRGTSLTIQCQVDSQVTMMFWYRQQPGQSLTLIATANQGSEATYESGFVIDKFPISRPNLTFSTLTVSNMSPEDSSIYLCSVDKGETQYFGPGTRLLVL.

This sequence joins TRBV7-2 and TRBJ1-5; D uncertain. Germline loops: CDR1 SGHTA, CDR2 FQGNSA. The length of the CDR3 is 15 residues. The V end was cut by 9 bases, the J end by 1 base, with 16 bases between. DNA for the CDR3: TGTGCCAGTAGTATCGCGGGGAGCAGCAATCAGCCCCAGCATTTT. It is translated as CASSIAGSSNQPQHF.

This clonotype was found a few times. V and J are TRBV12-3 or TRBV12-4 and TRBJ1-1; D might be TRBD1 (5 bases). V gave up 3 bases and J gave up 1 base, with 9 bases separating them. This CDR3 contains 14 residues. CDR3 coding DNA: TGTGCCAGCAGTTTTAGGGGCCCGAACACTGAAGCTTTCTTT. The encoded protein is CASSFRGPNTEAFF.

The rearrangement links TRBV29-1 to TRBJ1-5; D gene uncertain. Trimming removed 4 bases at V and 2 bases at J, with 15 bases between. This CDR3 spans 15 amino acids. Germline values: CDR1 SQVTM, CDR2 ANQGSEA. The DNA of the CDR3 is TGCAGCGTTGGGTTCTCCGGCCAAGGCAATCAGCCCCAGCATTTT. It is translated as CSVGFSGQGNQPQHF.

This clonotype was observed a few times. The rearrangement joins TRBV5-1 to TRBJ2-1; 8 bases are shared with TRBD1. The CDR3 runs to 14 residues. With 2 bases clipped from V and 8 bases from J, the junction kept 6 bases outside the gene matches. In germline, CDR1 is SGHRS, CDR2 YFSETQ. The CDR3 nucleotides read TGCGCCAGCAGCTTCGGGACAGGTCCCTATGAGCAGTTCTTC. Encoded protein: CASSFGTGPYEQFF.

V gene TRBV12-3 or TRBV12-4 combines with J gene TRBJ2-1; 14 bases align to TRBD2. V was clipped by 0 bases and J by 9 bases; unmatched bases: 4. This CDR3 comprises 16 residues. This CDR3 reads CASSLAGTSGRLEQFF. The DNA of the CDR3 is TGTGCCAGCAGTTTAGCGGGGACTAGCGGGAGACTTGAGCAGTTCTTC.

A single count supports this clonotype. The rearrangement links TRBV5-1 to TRBJ2-5; 7 positions agree with TRBD2. The CDR3 is made up of 14 amino acids. Trimming took 4 bases from V and 5 from J; bases not matched to a gene: 8. Germline CDR1 and CDR2: SGHRS and YFSETQ. The DNA for the CDR3 is TGCGCCAGCAGCCCGGTGGCGGGGGTGGAGACCCAGTACTTC. Encoded protein: CASSPVAGVETQYF.

In this sample, this clonotype turned up a few times. The V and J genes are TRBV20-1 and TRBJ2-1; D gene ambiguous. This CDR3 contains 14 residues. Per the germline V gene, CDR1 is DFQATT and CDR2 is SNEGSKA (reference sequence). Trimming removed 3 bases from V and 6 bases from J, with 15 bases in between. CDR3: CSARLRQPPNEQFF. The CDR3 region has the DNA TGCAGTGCTAGGTTAAGGCAGCCGCCCAATGAGCAGTTCTTC.